The clone carrying this T cell receptor beta chain was counted at least ten times. Its antigen remains unidentified. This CDR3 has 16 residues. Deletions cut 5 bases from V and 5 bases from J, with 20 bases between. The germline V gene has CDR1 SGHTA and CDR2 FQGNSA. The data derive from a study of T cell repertoires in cytomegalovirus infection. The overall study: Newly reported HLA-C-restricted and thoroughly characterized HLA-B-restricted CMV epitopes were employed. Based on public TCR beta signatures, there were indications of CMV infection and of a matching HLA type.

TCRdb processed the reads anew with MiXCR; each CDR3 protein has one entry. The sample carries about 700,000 distinct CDR3 sequences, 30% to 35% recorded once. Study outcomes and limitations: Identification of carriers of CMV plus the relevant HLA was achieved through cumulative public TCR beta family frequency. The study found HLA-C-restricted CMV-specific TCR beta clonotypes dominating the ex vivo response.

The V gene is TRBV7-2, the J gene TRBJ2-3, with D unclear. This sequence was found in a human donor in good health (CMV status not recorded). Some clones in this sample may be carry-over from other donors' samples. Sample: cultured PBMCs, taken from culture after CMV antigen stimulation. CDR3 in DNA: TGTGCCAGCAGCCCGAAGTTGGCATCGGGCGGAGATACGCAGTATTTT. The encoded protein is CASSPKLASGGDTQYF.